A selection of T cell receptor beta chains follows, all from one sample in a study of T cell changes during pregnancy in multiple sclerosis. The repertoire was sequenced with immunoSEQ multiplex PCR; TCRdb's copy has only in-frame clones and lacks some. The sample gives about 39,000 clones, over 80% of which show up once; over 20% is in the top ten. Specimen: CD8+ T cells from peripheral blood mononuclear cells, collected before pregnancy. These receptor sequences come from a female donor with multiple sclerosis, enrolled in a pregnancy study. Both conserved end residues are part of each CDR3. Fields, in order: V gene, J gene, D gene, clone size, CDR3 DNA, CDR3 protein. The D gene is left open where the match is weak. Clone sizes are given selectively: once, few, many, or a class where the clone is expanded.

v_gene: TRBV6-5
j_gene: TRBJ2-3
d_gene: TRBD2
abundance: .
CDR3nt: TGTGCCAGCAACCGGCGCGGGGGGTTGCGGTATTTT
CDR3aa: CASNRRGGLRYF

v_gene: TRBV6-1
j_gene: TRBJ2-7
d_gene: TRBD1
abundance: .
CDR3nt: TGTGCCGGCGGATGGGGGACAGGGTTCGAGCAGTACTTC
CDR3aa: CAGGWGTGFEQYF

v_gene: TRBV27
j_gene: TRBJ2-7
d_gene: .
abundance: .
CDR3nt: TGTGCCAGCAGACGGACAGTCTACGAGCAGTACTTC
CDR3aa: CASRRTVYEQYF

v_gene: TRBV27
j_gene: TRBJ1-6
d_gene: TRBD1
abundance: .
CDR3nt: TGTGCCAGCAGTTTATACGGACAGGGAACTTCACCCCTCCACTTT
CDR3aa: CASSLYGQGTSPLHF

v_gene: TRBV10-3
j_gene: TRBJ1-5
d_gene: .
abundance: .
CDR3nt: TGTGCCATCAGTGAGTTTAGACAGGCGGTCAATCAGCCCCAGCATTTT
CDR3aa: CAISEFRQAVNQPQHF

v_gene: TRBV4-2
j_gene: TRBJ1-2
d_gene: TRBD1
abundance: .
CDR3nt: TGTGCCAGCAGCCAAGAGGCAGGGGGTGGCTATGGCTACACCTTC
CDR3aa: CASSQEAGGGYGYTF

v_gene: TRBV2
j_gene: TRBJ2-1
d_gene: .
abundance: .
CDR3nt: TGTGCCAGCAGTGGAGGGCAGGCGGCTTCCTACAATGAGCAGTTCTTC
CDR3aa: CASSGGQAASYNEQFF

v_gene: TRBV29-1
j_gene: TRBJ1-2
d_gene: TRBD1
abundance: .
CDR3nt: TGCAGCGTTGCCGGGACAGGGGGCTCGAGCTATGGCTACACCTTC
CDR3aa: CSVAGTGGSSYGYTF

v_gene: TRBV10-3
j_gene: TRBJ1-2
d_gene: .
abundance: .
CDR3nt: TGTGCCATCAGCGAGGACAGAAGAAATAACTATGGCTACACCTTC
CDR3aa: CAISEDRRNNYGYTF

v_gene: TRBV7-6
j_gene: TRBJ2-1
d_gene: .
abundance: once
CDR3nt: TGTGCCAGCAGCTTGCTGAGCTCCTACAATGAGCAGTTCTTC
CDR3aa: CASSLLSSYNEQFF

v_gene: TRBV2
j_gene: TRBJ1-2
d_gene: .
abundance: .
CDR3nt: TGTGCCAGCAGGGGGAGTGCTAACTATGGCTACACCTTC
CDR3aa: CASRGSANYGYTF

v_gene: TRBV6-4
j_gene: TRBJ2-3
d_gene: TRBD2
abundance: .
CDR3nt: TGTGCCAGCAGTGAGCGAGCGGGGGGTGGAGATACGCAGTATTTT
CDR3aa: CASSERAGGGDTQYF

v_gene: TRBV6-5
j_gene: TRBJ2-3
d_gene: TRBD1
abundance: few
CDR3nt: TGTGCCAGCAGTGGAGGGACAGGGACCCCAGATACGCAGTATTTT
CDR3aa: CASSGGTGTPDTQYF

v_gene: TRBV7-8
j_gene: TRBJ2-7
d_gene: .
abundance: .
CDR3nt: TGTGCCAGCAGCTTAGCAGTCGGGGGAGGAGCCTACGAGCAGTACTTC
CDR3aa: CASSLAVGGGAYEQYF

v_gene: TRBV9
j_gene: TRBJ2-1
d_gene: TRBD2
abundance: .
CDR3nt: TGTGCCAGCAGCGAGACTAGCGGGAGTGGAGTGTATGAGCAGTTCTTC
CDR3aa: CASSETSGSGVYEQFF

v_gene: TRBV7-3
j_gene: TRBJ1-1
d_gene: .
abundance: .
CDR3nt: TGTGCCAGCAGCTTAAATCCAGGGAACACTGAAGCTTTCTTT
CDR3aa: CASSLNPGNTEAFF

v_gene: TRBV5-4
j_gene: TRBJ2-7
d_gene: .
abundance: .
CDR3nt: TGTGCCAGCAGCGCACCGGGGGAGCAGTACTTC
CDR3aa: CASSAPGEQYF

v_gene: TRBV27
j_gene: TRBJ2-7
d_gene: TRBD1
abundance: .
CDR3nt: TGTGCCAGCAGTCCGTGGACAGGGATCGAGCAGTACTTC
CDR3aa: CASSPWTGIEQYF

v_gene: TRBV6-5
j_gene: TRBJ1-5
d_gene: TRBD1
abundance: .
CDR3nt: TGTGCCAGCAGTGGGGACAGGGAGGCTCAGCCCCAGCATTTT
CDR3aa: CASSGDREAQPQHF

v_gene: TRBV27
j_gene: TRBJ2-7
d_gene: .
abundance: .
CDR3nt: TGTGCCAGCAGTCCAGGGCCACTCGAGCAGTACTTC
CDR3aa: CASSPGPLEQYF

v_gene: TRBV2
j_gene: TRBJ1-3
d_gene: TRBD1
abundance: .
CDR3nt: TGTGCCAGTGGGGGGGATCCGACAGGGGGCTCTGGAAACACCATATATTTT
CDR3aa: CASGGDPTGGSGNTIYF

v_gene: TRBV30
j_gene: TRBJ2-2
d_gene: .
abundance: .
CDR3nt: TGTGCCTGGAGTACACAGACCGGGGAGCTGTTTTTT
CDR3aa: CAWSTQTGELFF

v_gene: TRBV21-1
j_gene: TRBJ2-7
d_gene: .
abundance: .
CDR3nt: TGTGCCAGCAGCAAAGAAGAGCCAGGGCATTCCTACGAGCAGTACTTC
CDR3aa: CASSKEEPGHSYEQYF

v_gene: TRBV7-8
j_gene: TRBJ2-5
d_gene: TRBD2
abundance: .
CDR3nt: TGTGCCAGCAGCTTAGGGGGGACTAGCGGCGAGCAAGGAGAGACCCAGTACTTC
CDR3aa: CASSLGGTSGEQGETQYF

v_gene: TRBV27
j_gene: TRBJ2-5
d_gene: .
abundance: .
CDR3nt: TGTGCCAGCAGTTTAAGCAGGGCGTCCCAAGAGACCCAGTACTTC
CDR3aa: CASSLSRASQETQYF

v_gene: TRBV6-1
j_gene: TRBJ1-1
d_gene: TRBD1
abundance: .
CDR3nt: TGTGCCAGCAGCTTACAGGGGACTGAAGCTTTCTTT
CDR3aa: CASSLQGTEAFF

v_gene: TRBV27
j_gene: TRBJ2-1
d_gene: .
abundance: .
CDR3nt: TGTGCCAGCAGTTTCTACCCCTGGCGGGACGGCTCCAATGAGCAGTTCTTC
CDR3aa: CASSFYPWRDGSNEQFF

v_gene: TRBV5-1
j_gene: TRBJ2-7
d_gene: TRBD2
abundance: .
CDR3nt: TGCGCCAGCAGCTCGCGTAGCGGGAGTCCCCACGAGCAGTACTTC
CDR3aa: CASSSRSGSPHEQYF

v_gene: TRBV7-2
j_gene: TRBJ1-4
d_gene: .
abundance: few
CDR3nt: TGTGCCAGCAGCTTAGTAGGGGATGAAAAACTGTTTTTT
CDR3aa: CASSLVGDEKLFF

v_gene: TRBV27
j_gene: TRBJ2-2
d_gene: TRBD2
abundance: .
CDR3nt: TGTGCCAGCAGTCCAGGACACCGGACTAGCGGGCACACCGGGGAGCTGTTTTTT
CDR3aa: CASSPGHRTSGHTGELFF

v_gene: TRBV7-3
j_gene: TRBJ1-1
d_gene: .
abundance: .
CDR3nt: TGTGCCAGCAGCCCCACGGGGGGTTTGGCCACTGAAGCTTTCTTT
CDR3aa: CASSPTGGLATEAFF

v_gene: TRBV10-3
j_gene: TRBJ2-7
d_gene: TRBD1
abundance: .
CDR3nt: TGTGCCATCAGTGAGTCAGTAGGAGGCAGGGGGCTCAGTGGGCAGTACTTC
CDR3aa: CAISESVGGRGLSGQYF

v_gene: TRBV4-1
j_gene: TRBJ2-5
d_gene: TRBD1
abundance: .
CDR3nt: TGCGCCAGCAGCCAAGGGTTTTTGACAGGGGGCGCAAAGACCCAGTACTTC
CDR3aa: CASSQGFLTGGAKTQYF

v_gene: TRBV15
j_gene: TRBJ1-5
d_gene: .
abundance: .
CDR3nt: TGTGCCACCAGCAGAGATGGGGGAGGGGGGCAGCCCCAGCATTTT
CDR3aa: CATSRDGGGGQPQHF

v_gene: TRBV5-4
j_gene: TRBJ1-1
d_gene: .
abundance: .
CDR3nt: TGTGCCAGCAGCTTGGAGCCAGGACTTAACACTGAAGCTTTCTTT
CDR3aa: CASSLEPGLNTEAFF

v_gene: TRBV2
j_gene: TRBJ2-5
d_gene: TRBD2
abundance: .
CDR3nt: TGTGCCAGCAAGGCGGGAGGGCCCGGAGAGACCCAGTACTTC
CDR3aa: CASKAGGPGETQYF

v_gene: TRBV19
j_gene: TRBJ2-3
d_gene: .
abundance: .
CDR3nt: TGTGCCAGTAAAGAGGGCACAGATACGCAGTATTTT
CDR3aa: CASKEGTDTQYF

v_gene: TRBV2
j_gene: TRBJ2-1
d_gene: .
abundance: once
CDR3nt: TGTGCCAGCAGCCTCAATGAGCAGTTCTTC
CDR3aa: CASSLNEQFF

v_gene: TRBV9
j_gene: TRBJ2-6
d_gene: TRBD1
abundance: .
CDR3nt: TGTGCCAGCAGCGCCCCCCGGGACAGGCTAGCATCTGGGGCCAACGTCCTGACTTTC
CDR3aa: CASSAPRDRLASGANVLTF

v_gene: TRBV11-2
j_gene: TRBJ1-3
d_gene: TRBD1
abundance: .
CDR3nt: TGTGCCAGCAGCTACCTGGGACAGACAAACACCATATATTTT
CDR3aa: CASSYLGQTNTIYF

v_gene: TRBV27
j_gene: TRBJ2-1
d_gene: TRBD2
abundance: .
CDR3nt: TGTGCCAGCAGTGCTTTAGCGGGAACGTTTAAAAATGAGCAGTTCTTC
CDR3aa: CASSALAGTFKNEQFF

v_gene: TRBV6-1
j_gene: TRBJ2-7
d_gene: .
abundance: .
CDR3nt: TGTGCCAGCAGTGAAGATGAAGGGAGGAACTACGAGCAGTACTTC
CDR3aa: CASSEDEGRNYEQYF

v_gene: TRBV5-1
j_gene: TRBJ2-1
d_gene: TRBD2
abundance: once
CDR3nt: TGCGCCAGCAGCGTTGAAACTAGCGCAAAAAACAATGAGCAGTTCTTC
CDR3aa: CASSVETSAKNNEQFF

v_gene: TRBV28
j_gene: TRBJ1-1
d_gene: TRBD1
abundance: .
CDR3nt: TGTGCCAGTGGGGGACAGATTGAAGCTTTCTTT
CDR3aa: CASGGQIEAFF

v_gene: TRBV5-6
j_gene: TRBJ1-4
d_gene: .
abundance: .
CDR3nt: TGTGCCAGCAGCTTACAGGGTTATGAAAAACTGTTTTTT
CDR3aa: CASSLQGYEKLFF

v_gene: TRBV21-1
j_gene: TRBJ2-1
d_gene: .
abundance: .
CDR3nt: TGTGCCAGCATTACGGACAGGGACTACAATGAGCAGTTCTTC
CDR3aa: CASITDRDYNEQFF

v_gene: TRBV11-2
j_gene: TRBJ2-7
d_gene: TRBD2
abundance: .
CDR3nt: TGTGCCAGCAGTCACGTGGGGGGGGAAAAGGGCTACGAGCAGTACTTC
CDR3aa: CASSHVGGEKGYEQYF

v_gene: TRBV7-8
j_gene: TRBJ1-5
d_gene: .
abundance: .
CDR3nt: TGTGCCAGCAGCTTGGGACTGAGCAATCAGCCCCAGCATTTT
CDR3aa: CASSLGLSNQPQHF

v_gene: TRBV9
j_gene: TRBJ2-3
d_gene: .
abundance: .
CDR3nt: TGTGCCAGCAGCGCCGCTGAGGATAGCACAGATACGCAGTATTTT
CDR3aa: CASSAAEDSTDTQYF

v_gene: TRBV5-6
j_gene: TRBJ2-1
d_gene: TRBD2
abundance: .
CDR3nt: TGTGCCAGCAGCTTGGATCTAGCGGGAGCTGAGCAGTTCTTC
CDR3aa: CASSLDLAGAEQFF

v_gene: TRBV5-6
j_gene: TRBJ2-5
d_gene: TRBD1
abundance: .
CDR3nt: TGTGCCAGCAGCTTAAAGACAGGGGGCCAAGAGACCCAGTACTTC
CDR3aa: CASSLKTGGQETQYF

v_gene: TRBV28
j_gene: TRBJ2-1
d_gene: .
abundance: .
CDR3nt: TGTGCCAGCAGTTTGTTCTCATCGACAGGACTGGGTGAGCAGTTCTTC
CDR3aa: CASSLFSSTGLGEQFF

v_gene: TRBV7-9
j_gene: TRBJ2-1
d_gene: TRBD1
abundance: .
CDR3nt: TGTGCCAGCAGCTTAATACAGGGGGCCCACAATGAGCAGTTCTTC
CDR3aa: CASSLIQGAHNEQFF

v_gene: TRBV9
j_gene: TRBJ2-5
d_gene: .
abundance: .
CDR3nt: TGTGCCAGCAGCCCCGGGGGTGACGGAGAGACCCAGTACTTC
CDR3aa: CASSPGGDGETQYF